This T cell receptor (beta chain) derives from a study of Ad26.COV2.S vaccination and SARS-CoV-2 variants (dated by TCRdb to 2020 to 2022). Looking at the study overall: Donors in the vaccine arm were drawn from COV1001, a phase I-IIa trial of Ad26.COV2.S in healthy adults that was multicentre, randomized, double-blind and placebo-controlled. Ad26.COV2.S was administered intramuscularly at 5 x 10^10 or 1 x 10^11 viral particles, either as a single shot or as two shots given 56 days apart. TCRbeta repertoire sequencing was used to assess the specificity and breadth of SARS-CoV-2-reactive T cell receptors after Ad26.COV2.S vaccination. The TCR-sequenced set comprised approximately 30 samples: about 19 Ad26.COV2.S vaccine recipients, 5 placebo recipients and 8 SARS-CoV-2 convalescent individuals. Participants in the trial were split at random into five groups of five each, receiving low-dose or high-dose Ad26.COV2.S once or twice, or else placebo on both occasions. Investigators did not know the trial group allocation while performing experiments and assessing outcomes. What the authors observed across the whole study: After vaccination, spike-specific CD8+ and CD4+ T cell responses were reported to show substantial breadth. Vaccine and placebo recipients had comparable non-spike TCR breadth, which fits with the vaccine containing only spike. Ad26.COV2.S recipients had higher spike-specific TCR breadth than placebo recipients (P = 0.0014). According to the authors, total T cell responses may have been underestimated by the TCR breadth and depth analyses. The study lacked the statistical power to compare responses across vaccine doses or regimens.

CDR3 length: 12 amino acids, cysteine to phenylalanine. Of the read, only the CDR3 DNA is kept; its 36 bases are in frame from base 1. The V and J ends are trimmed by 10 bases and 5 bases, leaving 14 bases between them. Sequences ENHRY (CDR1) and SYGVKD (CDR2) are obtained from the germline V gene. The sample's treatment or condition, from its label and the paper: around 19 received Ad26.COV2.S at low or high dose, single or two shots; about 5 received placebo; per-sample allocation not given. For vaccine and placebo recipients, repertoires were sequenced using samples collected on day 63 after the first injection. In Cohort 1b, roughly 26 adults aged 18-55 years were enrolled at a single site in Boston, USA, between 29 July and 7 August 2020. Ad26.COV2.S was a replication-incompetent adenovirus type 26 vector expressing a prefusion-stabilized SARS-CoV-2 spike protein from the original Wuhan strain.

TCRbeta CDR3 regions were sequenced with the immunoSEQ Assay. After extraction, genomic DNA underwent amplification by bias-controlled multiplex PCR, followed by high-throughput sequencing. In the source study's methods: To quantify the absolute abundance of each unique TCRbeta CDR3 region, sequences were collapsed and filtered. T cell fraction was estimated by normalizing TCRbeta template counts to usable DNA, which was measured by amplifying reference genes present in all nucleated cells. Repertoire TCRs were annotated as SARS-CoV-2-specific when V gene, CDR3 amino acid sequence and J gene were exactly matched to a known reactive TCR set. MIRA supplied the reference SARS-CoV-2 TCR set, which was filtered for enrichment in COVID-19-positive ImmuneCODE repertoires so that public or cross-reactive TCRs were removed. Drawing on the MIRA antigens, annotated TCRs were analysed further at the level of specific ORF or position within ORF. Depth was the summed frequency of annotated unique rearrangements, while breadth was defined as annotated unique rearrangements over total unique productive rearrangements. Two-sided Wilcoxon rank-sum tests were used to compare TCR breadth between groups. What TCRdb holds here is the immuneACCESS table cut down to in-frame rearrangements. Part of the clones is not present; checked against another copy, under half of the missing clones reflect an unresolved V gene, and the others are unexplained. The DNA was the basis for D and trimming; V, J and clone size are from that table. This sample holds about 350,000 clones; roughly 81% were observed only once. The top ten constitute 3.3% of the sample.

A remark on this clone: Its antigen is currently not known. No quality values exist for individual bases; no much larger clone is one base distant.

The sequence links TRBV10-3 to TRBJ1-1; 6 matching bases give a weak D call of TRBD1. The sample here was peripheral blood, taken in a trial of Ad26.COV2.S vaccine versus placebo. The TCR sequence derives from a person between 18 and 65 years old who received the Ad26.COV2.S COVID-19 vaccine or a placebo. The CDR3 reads CATHDRTTEAFF. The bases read TGTGCCACCCATGACAGGACAACTGAAGCTTTCTTT.